The clone carrying this T cell receptor delta chain was counted a few times. Its antigen is not known. Extracted RNA was reverse transcribed into cDNA. Multiplex PCR used pooled V-gene forward primers and a constant-region reverse primer to amplify CDR3s. TCRdb reran clone calling via CATT on the multiplex PCR reads. The sample gives about 25,000 delta-chain clones, 7.4% of which show up once; more than 0.9% is in the top ten. This specimen belongs to a study of Vδ1+ human thymocytes. Study-level findings and limits: TRG sequences recurred across donors, whereas TRD sequences stayed essentially private. Bulk data may be misread because of unexpected Vdelta2 sequences. In the thymus, TRG and TRD repertoires looked highly polyclonal with Gaussian CDR3 lengths. Thymic delta-chain repertoires held approximately 20% Vdelta2 sequences and few Vdelta3, despite high sort purity.

Trimming took 1 base from V and 3 from J, leaving 15 bases between them. Germline assignment: CDR1 TSWWSYY and CDR2 QGS. The CDR3 covers 16 residues. The gene calls are TRDV1 and TRDJ1; D ambiguous. This clonotype originated in a girl under two years old who had congenital heart surgery. The sample was Vdelta1+ gamma-delta thymocytes from the thymus. Noted subset: FACS-sorted CD3+ TCRalphabeta- TCRVdelta1+ TCRVdelta2- thymocytes. This chain's CDR3 is CALGERNRNPPDKLIF. CDR3 nucleotide sequence: TGTGCTCTTGGGGAACGTAATCGTAATCCGCCCGATAAACTCATCTTT.